What follows are 17 T cell receptor beta chains derived from one specimen sequenced in a study of T cells in Graves' hyperthyroidism and ophthalmopathy. RNA transcripts yielded amplified TCR beta CDR3 regions. First-round RT-PCR of the TCR CDR3 relied on the HTBI primer set. One entry per CDR3 protein, called by TCRdb with MiXCR from the multiplex PCR reads. The data contain 300,000 to 400,000 distinct CDR3 sequences, approximately 13% of them singletons. The sequenced sample was blood. The receptors derive from a woman aged 30 to 39 with Graves' hyperthyroidism.

At least ten counts were recorded for this clonotype. The chain combines TRBV12-3 or TRBV12-4 with TRBJ2-4; D may be TRBD2 (6 bases). The CDR3 runs 15 residues. V lost 6 bases, J lost 1 base, and 13 bases lay in between. The CDR3 DNA sequence: TGTGCCAGCAGCCTCATGGGGGGTGCCAAAAACATTCAGTACTTC. Amino acids: CASSLMGGAKNIQYF.

This clonotype was seen repeatedly, ten times or more. The chain has TRBV2 and TRBJ1-1; D is ambiguous. Trimming stripped 9 bases from V and 0 bases from J, with 17 bases between. The CDR3 length is 15 residues. The germline V gene has CDR1 SNHLY and CDR2 FYNNEI. As DNA, the CDR3 is TGTGCCAGTTGGGAGTGGGATCCCATGAACACTGAAGCTTTCTTT. It codes for CASWEWDPMNTEAFF.

This clonotype was observed many times. V is TRBV13 and J is TRBJ2-7; TRBD1 is a possible D gene (5 bases). The CDR3 consists of 13 residues. Germline CDR1 PRHDT, CDR2 FYEKMQ (reference sequence). Trimming cost V 4 bases and J 6 bases, with 13 bases left between them. The CDR3 DNA reads as TGTGCCAGCAGCTCTGAACAGGTCGGCGAGCAGTACTTC. Protein sequence: CASSSEQVGEQYF.

The gene calls are TRBV19 and TRBJ2-1, with 9 bases aligning to TRBD2. The CDR3 has 16 residues. V dropped 7 bases and J dropped 2; count of bases not matched to a gene: 9. Germline CDR1 LNHDA, CDR2 SQIVND (reference sequence). The CDR3 DNA is TGTGCCAGTATTATTGGCGGGAGGGGGACCTACAATGAGCAGTTCTTC. Protein product: CASIIGGRGTYNEQFF.

This clonotype was seen many times. The genes are TRBV5-5 and TRBJ1-4; 8 nucleotides align to TRBD1. CDR3 length equals 14 residues. The ends lost 4 bases at V and 8 bases at J; junction bases unmatched: 7. Germline lookup yields CDR1 SGHKS and CDR2 YYEKEE (reference sequence). CDR3 sequence (DNA): TGTGCCAGCAGCCCAGGGGGCGTGGGGGAAAAACTGTTTTTT. Its protein is CASSPGGVGEKLFF.

Here the CDR3 DNA reads TGCGCCAGCAGCCAATCGATGGGGGCAGGGATGACATATACGCAGTATTTT. Its protein product is CASSQSMGAGMTYTQYF. The chain carries TRBV4-3 and TRBJ2-3; possibly TRBD1 for D (6 bases). The germline V gene has CDR1 LGHNA and CDR2 YSLEER. CDR3 size: 17 residues. Trimming left V 2 bases short and J 7 bases short, with 22 bases between.

This chain uses TRBV7-2 with TRBJ2-4, with a tentative D call TRBD1 (5 bases). There are 18 residues in the CDR3. Germline-derived CDR1 and CDR2 are SGHTA and FQGNSA. Between the trimmed V and J ends, which lost 2 bases and 4 bases, there was a span of 21 bases. For the CDR3, the DNA is TGTGCCAGCAGCTTAAATAGGATGGGGCAGGGCCGAAAAAACATTCAGTACTTC. Residues: CASSLNRMGQGRKNIQYF.

This clonotype came up many times. This sequence joins TRBV2 and TRBJ2-7; 13 bases match TRBD2. CDR1 is SNHLY and CDR2 is FYNNEI in the germline V gene. The CDR3 is 19 residues long. Unmatched junction bases numbered 8, after V lost 0 bases and J lost 0 bases. CDR3 sequence (DNA): TGTGCCAGCAGTGAAGCGGTCCCGGGACTAGCGGGAAACTCCTACGAGCAGTACTTC. Translated, it gives CASSEAVPGLAGNSYEQYF. Filled out from reference TRBV2 and TRBJ2-7, the complete variable domain reads EPEVTQTPSHQVTQMGQEVILRCVPISNHLYFYWYRQILGQKVEFLVSFYNNEISEKSEIFDDQFSVERPDGSNFTLKIRSTKLEDSAMYFCASSEAVPGLAGNSYEQYFGPGTRLTVT.

Ten or more counts support this clonotype. J is TRBJ2-5 and V is TRBV10-3; tentatively, D is TRBD1 (6 bases). From germline, CDR1 is ENHRY and CDR2 SYGVKD. The germline V and J ends were trimmed by 7 bases and 4 bases, with 13 bases remaining between them. This CDR3 comprises 13 residues. CDR3 in DNA: TGTGCCATCAAGAGGACAGAAGGAGAGACCCAGTACTTC. Its protein product is CAIKRTEGETQYF.

This chain uses TRBV12-3 or TRBV12-4 with TRBJ2-7; D might be TRBD1 or TRBD2, each matching 5 bases. The CDR3 runs 12 residues. V lost 6 bases to trimming and J lost 6 bases, with 12 bases between them. CDR3 region: CASSPGPREQYF. DNA of the CDR3: TGTGCCAGCAGCCCGGGGCCCCGCGAGCAGTACTTC.

This clonotype showed up many times. The V gene is TRBV12-3 or TRBV12-4, the J gene TRBJ1-1; the D gene is possibly TRBD1 (6 bases). There are 12 residues in the CDR3. Trimming removed 2 bases at V and 7 bases at J, with 8 bases between. CDR3 sequence: CASSLLGGEAFF. The CDR3 DNA reads as TGTGCCAGCAGTTTACTAGGGGGTGAAGCTTTCTTT.

Many counts were recorded for this clonotype. The chain couples TRBV6-2 or TRBV6-3 to TRBJ2-7, with TRBD2 matching 9 bases. Germline assignment: CDR1 MNHEY and CDR2 SVGEGT. This CDR3 contains 15 residues. V lost 6 bases and J lost 3; bases outside the gene matches: 9. CDR3 coding DNA: TGTGCCAGCAGAGCCACCGAGCGGGAGGACTACGAGCAGTACTTC. Translation gives CASRATEREDYEQYF.

This rearrangement joins TRBV3-1 to TRBJ2-2; 9 bases align to TRBD2. This CDR3 contains 15 residues. Trimming at V came to 6 bases and at J to 7 bases, leaving 9 bases not matched to a gene. Looked up from germline, CDR1 is LGHDT and CDR2 is YNNKEL (reference sequence). The CDR3 reads CASRSGGTTVGELFF. CDR3 bases: TGTGCCAGCAGGAGCGGGGGGACTACCGTCGGGGAGCTGTTTTTT.

This clonotype was seen a handful of times. The chain combines TRBV13 with TRBJ2-1; a weak D match, TRBD2 (5 bases). The CDR3 length is 15 residues. V was clipped by 3 bases and J by 6 bases, with 15 bases between them. The germline V gene has CDR1 PRHDT and CDR2 FYEKMQ (reference sequence). The CDR3 reads CASSFQLGWGNEQFF. In DNA form, the CDR3 reads TGTGCCAGCAGCTTCCAACTAGGGTGGGGCAATGAGCAGTTCTTC.

This clonotype occurred a few times. V usage is TRBV30 and J usage is TRBJ2-7; D is perhaps TRBD1 or TRBD2 (5 bases each). CDR3 length: 13 residues. Germline V gene lookup returns CDR1 GTSNPN and CDR2 SVGIG (reference sequence). The germline V and J ends were trimmed by 3 bases and 5 bases, with 14 bases remaining between them. CDR3 DNA sequence: TGTGCCTGGAGGGGGGACGGTCCCAACGAGCAGTACTTC. The encoded protein is CAWRGDGPNEQYF.

V and J are TRBV12-3 or TRBV12-4 and TRBJ2-7; D is undetermined. CDR3 length equals 14 residues. V shed 0 bases and J shed 6 bases, with 12 bases lying between them. The CDR3 region has the DNA TGTGCCAGCAGTTTAGCGGGCGGTCGCTCCGAGCAGTACTTC. Amino acids: CASSLAGGRSEQYF.

The chain uses TRBV28 and TRBJ2-4; possibly TRBD1 or TRBD2 for D (6 bases each). The CDR3 contains 14 residues. V lost 8 bases to trimming and J lost 8 bases, with 19 bases between them. From germline, CDR1 is MDHEN and CDR2 SYDVKM. CDR3 sequence reads: CASGRGHPPYIQYF. CDR3 DNA sequence: TGTGCCAGCGGGCGGGGACACCCGCCCTACATTCAGTACTTC.